A single sample is the source of the 18 T cell receptor beta chains below, sequenced in a study of T cell responses to AZD1222 COVID-19 vaccine. The data were produced by immunoSEQ multiplex PCR, yet TCRdb's version contains in-frame clones alone and is incomplete. The table shows 110,000 to 150,000 clones, with around 90% occurring only once. Sequences were derived from peripheral blood, sampled 28 days after the second AZD1222 dose. The source of these receptors is an adult who received the AZD1222 COVID-19 vaccine.

The table lists this clone with a count of one. V gene TRBV11-2 combines with J gene TRBJ2-2; maybe TRBD2 (5 bases). Germline V gene sequence: CDR1 SGHAT, CDR2 FQNNGV. This CDR3 is 14 amino acids long. The ends were cut back, 6 bases at V and 5 bases at J, with 13 bases in the middle. The CDR3: CASRHRGGTGELFF. CDR3 coding DNA: TGTGCCAGCAGACATCGGGGTGGAACCGGGGAGCTGTTTTTT. The whole variable domain, remainder taken from reference TRBV11-2 and TRBJ2-2, is EAGVAQSPRYKIIEKRQSVAFWCNPISGHATLYWYQQILGQGPKLLIQFQNNGVVDDSQLPKDRFSAERLKGVDSTLKIQPAKLEDSAVYLCASRHRGGTGELFFGEGSRLTVL.

The rearrangement joins TRBV10-1 to TRBJ2-1; 7 positions agree with TRBD2. The CDR3 runs 19 residues. The germline gives CDR1 WNHNN, CDR2 SYGVQD (reference sequence). Unmatched junction bases numbered 14, after V lost 3 bases and J lost 0 bases. The CDR3 region is CASSEMRGSPLSSYNEQFF. CDR3 coding DNA: TGCGCCAGCAGTGAAATGCGGGGGTCCCCCCTCAGCTCCTACAATGAGCAGTTCTTC.

The chain joins TRBV10-3 to TRBJ2-5; D possibly matches TRBD1 or TRBD2 (6 bases each). Germline values: CDR1 ENHRY, CDR2 SYGVKD. Trimming cost V 2 bases and J 5 bases, with 18 bases left between them. The length of the CDR3 is 16 residues. CDR3: CAISEPRGLGGETQYF. CDR3 in DNA: TGTGCCATCAGTGAGCCCCGGGGGCTTGGAGGGGAGACCCAGTACTTC.

V and J are TRBV5-8 and TRBJ1-4, with a possible D match to TRBD1 (5 bases). The CDR3 runs 15 residues. Between the trimmed V and J ends, which lost 2 bases and 5 bases, there was a span of 13 bases. CDR1 is SGHTS and CDR2 is YDEGEE in the germline V gene. CDR3 region: CASSFGQGGNEKLFF. The CDR3 DNA reads as TGTGCCAGCAGCTTCGGCCAGGGTGGGAATGAAAAACTGTTTTTT.

This clone showed up just a few times. The genes are TRBV5-5 and TRBJ1-2; no reliable D call. Germline values: CDR1 SGHKS, CDR2 YYEKEE (reference sequence). Trimming removed 4 bases from V and 4 bases from J, with 11 bases in between. The CDR3 length is 13 residues. CDR3 DNA: TGTGCCAGCAGCGCCGGGCTAAGCTATGGCTACACCTTC. Protein product: CASSAGLSYGYTF.

On this clone itself: Given the absence of the conserved phenylalanine or tryptophan at the CDR3 end, a read error is likely. V and J are TRBV7-2 and TRBJ1-1; D gene uncertain. The CDR3 has 16 amino acids. CDR1 and CDR2 (germline): SGHTA, FQGNSA. V lost 1 base to trimming and J lost 4 bases, with 16 bases between them. The CDR3 DNA is TGTGCCAGCAGCTTAGATGCTTCCGTGTCGGGCACTGAAGCTTTCCTT. Translated, it gives CASSLDASVSGTEAFL.

This clone has a single count. V is TRBV18 and J is TRBJ2-7; 7 bases fit TRBD1. The CDR3 runs to 14 residues. CDR1 and CDR2 from the germline V gene are KGHSH and LQKENI. J was trimmed by 3 bases and V by 2 bases; bases with no gene match: 4. This chain's CDR3 is CASSPGQVNYEQYF. In nucleotides, the CDR3 is TGTGCCAGCTCACCAGGACAGGTCAACTACGAGCAGTACTTC.

V and J are TRBV12-3 or TRBV12-4 and TRBJ2-1; D possibly corresponds to TRBD2 (6 bases). Trimming took 5 bases from V and 9 from J, leaving 11 bases between them. CDR3 length: 12 residues. CDR3 DNA sequence: TGTGCCAGCAGTGGTAGCGGTACTGAGCAGTTCTTC. This gives the protein CASSGSGTEQFF.

This sequence joins TRBV5-1 and TRBJ2-2; 7 bases are a match to TRBD1. The ends lost 4 bases at V and 5 bases at J; junction bases unmatched: 5. Germline CDR1 and CDR2: SGHRS and YFSETQ. This CDR3 spans 14 amino acids. CDR3 protein: CASSPQGDTGELFF. As DNA, the CDR3 is TGCGCCAGCAGCCCGCAGGGGGATACCGGGGAGCTGTTTTTT.

The chain is built from TRBV10-3 and TRBJ2-3; 12 bases agree with TRBD1. V lost 1 base, J lost 12 bases, and 5 bases stayed unmatched. The germline CDR1 and CDR2 sequences are ENHRY and SYGVKD. The CDR3 has 14 residues. DNA of the CDR3: TGTGCCATCAGTGAGTGGAGGGACAGGGGGCGTCAGTATTTT. It yields the protein CAISEWRDRGRQYF.

The rearrangement uses TRBV4-1 and TRBJ2-2; tentatively, D is TRBD2 (6 bases). Germline V lookup: CDR1 MGHRA, CDR2 YSYEKL. V was pared by 0 bases and J by 5 bases, with 10 bases between. The CDR3 has 15 amino acids. As DNA, the CDR3 is TGCGCCAGCAGCCAAGAAGGCGGAGGGACCGGGGAGCTGTTTTTT. Its translation: CASSQEGGGTGELFF.

The chain carries TRBV25-1 and TRBJ2-2; D tentatively fits TRBD1 or TRBD2 (5 bases each). The CDR3 extends over 15 amino acids. Germline V CDR1 and CDR2: MGHDK, SYGVNS. V shed 7 bases and J shed 5 bases, with 17 bases lying between them. Here the CDR3 DNA reads TGTGCCAGCAATCTCGGGGCGCCAGCTACCGGGGAGCTGTTTTTT. This codes for CASNLGAPATGELFF.

This clone was seen a single time. V usage is TRBV7-2 and J usage is TRBJ1-2; tentatively, D is TRBD1 (5 bases). This CDR3 has 15 amino acids. V was pared by 2 bases and J by 8 bases, with 18 bases between. CDR1 is SGHTA and CDR2 is FQGNSA in the germline V gene. The CDR3 loop reads CASSLLGDRGLGYTF. The CDR3 DNA sequence: TGTGCCAGCAGCTTACTCGGGGACCGTGGACTCGGCTACACCTTC.

This chain uses TRBV7-3 with TRBJ2-3; a weak D match, TRBD2 (5 bases). Per the germline V gene, CDR1 is SGHTA and CDR2 is FQGTGA. This CDR3 contains 12 residues. V lost 5 bases, J lost 6 bases, and 9 bases lay in between. The CDR3 DNA reads as TGTGCCAGCAGCCGAGGGTGGGATACGCAGTATTTT. Amino acid sequence: CASSRGWDTQYF.

V usage is TRBV27 and J usage is TRBJ1-2; no reliable D call. Germline V gives CDR1 MNHEY, CDR2 SMNVEV (reference sequence). Trimming removed 6 bases at V and 1 base at J, with 9 bases between. The CDR3 is 13 amino acids. The chain's CDR3 is CASSPNLNYGYTF. The CDR3 coding sequence is TGTGCCAGCAGCCCAAATCTTAACTATGGCTACACCTTC.

The V gene is TRBV19, the J gene TRBJ1-2; D is ambiguous. This CDR3 contains 14 residues. Per the germline V gene, CDR1 is LNHDA and CDR2 is SQIVND (reference sequence). Deletions cut 0 bases from V and 4 bases from J, with 9 bases between. The CDR3 bases are TGTGCCAGTAGTATAGATGACCGATTCTATGGCTACACCTTC. Translation gives CASSIDDRFYGYTF.

The chain has TRBV7-2 and TRBJ2-7; 10 bases map to TRBD2. The CDR3 runs 14 residues. The V segment lost 3 bases and the J segment 4 bases; nucleotides outside the gene matches: 3. CDR1 and CDR2 (germline): SGHTA, FQGNSA. The CDR3 DNA sequence: TGTGCCAGCAGCTTCTCTAGCGGGGGATACGAGCAGTACTTC. Its translation is CASSFSSGGYEQYF.

CDR3 residues: CAGPFSGSLHNEQFF. For the CDR3, the DNA is TGTGCCGGGCCCTTTAGCGGGAGCCTTCACAATGAGCAGTTCTTC. This chain connects TRBV28 to TRBJ2-1, with 9 bases lining up with TRBD2. Germline V gene data show CDR1 as MDHEN and CDR2 as SYDVKM. The CDR3 runs 15 residues. With V trimmed by 11 bases and J by 5 bases, 13 bases remained unmatched.